In its sample, the clone carrying this TCR beta chain was seen once. These data originate in a study of shared clonotypes between healthy human individuals. CD45RO-negative, CCR7-positively selected cells formed the naive CD8 fraction, excluding terminally differentiated effector memory CD45RA+ cells. Some clones are missing from TCRdb's copy, which holds only in-frame ones; the method was immunoSEQ multiplex PCR. The data hold about 800,000 clones, with just over 95% observed a single time. This TCR was sampled from a man aged 30-40 years in good health. The specimen was naive CD8+ T cells sorted from blood.

The CDR3 region has the DNA TGTGCCACCAGCAGAGTAAGGGGGCCCCAGCATTTT. Its protein product is CATSRVRGPQHF. The chain carries TRBV15 and TRBJ1-5; D is perhaps TRBD1 (5 bases). CDR1 LNHNV and CDR2 YYDKDF come from the germline V gene (reference sequence). V was pared by 1 base and J by 9 bases, with 7 bases between. The CDR3 totals 12 residues.